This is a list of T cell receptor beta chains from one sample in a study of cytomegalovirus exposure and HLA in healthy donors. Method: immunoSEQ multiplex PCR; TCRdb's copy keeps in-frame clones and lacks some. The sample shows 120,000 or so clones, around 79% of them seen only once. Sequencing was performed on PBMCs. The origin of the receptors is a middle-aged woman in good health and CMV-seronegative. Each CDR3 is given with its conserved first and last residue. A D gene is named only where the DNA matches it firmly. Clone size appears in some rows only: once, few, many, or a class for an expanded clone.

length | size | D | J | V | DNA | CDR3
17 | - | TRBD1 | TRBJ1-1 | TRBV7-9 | TGTGCCAGCAGCTCTCCAGGGAGGAGGGGGCTAGGCACTGAAGCTTTCTTT | CASSSPGRRGLGTEAFF
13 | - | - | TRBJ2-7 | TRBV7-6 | TGTGCCAGCAGCTTACAGGAGCGGTACGAGCAGTACTTC | CASSLQERYEQYF
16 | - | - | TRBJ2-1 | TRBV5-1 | TGCGCCAGCAGCCCCAGAGCTGGGCGTGAGAGTAATGAGCAGTTCTTC | CASSPRAGRESNEQFF
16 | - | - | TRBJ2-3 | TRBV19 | TGTGCCAGTGATCCCCAGGGGCAGGGAGGCACAGATACGCAGTATTTT | CASDPQGQGGTDTQYF
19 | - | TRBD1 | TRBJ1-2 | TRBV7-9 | TGTTCCAGCAGCTTAGATATCCGAACAGGGGGCGTATCGGACTATGGCTACACCTTC | CSSSLDIRTGGVSDYGYTF
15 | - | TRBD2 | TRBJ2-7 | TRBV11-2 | TGTGCCAGCAGCCTCACCCAACTAGCGATCTACGAGCAGTACTTC | CASSLTQLAIYEQYF
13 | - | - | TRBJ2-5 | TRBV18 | TGTGCCAGCTCAGACCTTGAATCGGGAACCCAGTACTTC | CASSDLESGTQYF
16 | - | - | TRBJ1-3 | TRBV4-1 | TGCGCCAGCAGCCGAATTGGAGGGGTCGCTGGAAACACCATATATTTT | CASSRIGGVAGNTIYF
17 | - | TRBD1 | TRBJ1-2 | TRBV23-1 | TGCGCCAGCAGTCAATCAAAAAGCGACAGGGGACGCTATGGCTACACCTTC | CASSQSKSDRGRYGYTF
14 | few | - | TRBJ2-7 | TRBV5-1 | TGCGCCAGCAGCTTGGATGGGAGCTCCTACGAGCAGTACTTC | CASSLDGSSYEQYF
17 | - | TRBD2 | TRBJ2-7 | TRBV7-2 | TGTGCCGGCAGCTTAATAGGCCTAGCGGGAGGGCCCCACGAGCAGTACTTC | CAGSLIGLAGGPHEQYF
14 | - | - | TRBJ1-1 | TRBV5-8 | TGTGCCAGCAGCCTCCCGGGGAGGAACACTGAAGCTTTCTTT | CASSLPGRNTEAFF
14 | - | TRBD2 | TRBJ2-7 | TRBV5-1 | TGCGCCAGCAGCCAGGGTACTAGCGGGACCGAGCAGTACTTC | CASSQGTSGTEQYF
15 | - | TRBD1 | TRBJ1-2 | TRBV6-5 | TGTGCCAGCAGTTTACAAGGGACAGGGGTGTTCGGCTACACCTTC | CASSLQGTGVFGYTF
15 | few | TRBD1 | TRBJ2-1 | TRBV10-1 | TGCGCCAGCAGTGACTCCGGGACAGGAGACAATGAGCAGTTCTTC | CASSDSGTGDNEQFF
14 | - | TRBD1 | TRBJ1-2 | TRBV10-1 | TGCGCCAGCAGTGGCGGGACAGGGGGATATGGCTACACCTTC | CASSGGTGGYGYTF
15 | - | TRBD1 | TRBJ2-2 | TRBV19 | TGTGCCAGTAGTATAAATGAAGGGGGCGGCGGGGAGCTGTTTTTT | CASSINEGGGGELFF
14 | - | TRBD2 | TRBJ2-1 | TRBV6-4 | TGTGCCAGCACCAGACTAGCGGGAGGGAATGAGCAGTTCTTC | CASTRLAGGNEQFF
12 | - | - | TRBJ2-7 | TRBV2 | TGTGCCAGCAGTGAAGAGCCCTACGAGCAGTACTTC | CASSEEPYEQYF
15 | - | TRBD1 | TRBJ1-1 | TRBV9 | TGTGCCAGCAGCGTAGACCAGGGGGCGGACACTGAAGCTTTCTTT | CASSVDQGADTEAFF
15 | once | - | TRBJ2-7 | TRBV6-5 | TGTGCCAGCAGTTATTGGGCAGGGGCTACCTACGAGCAGTACTTC | CASSYWAGATYEQYF
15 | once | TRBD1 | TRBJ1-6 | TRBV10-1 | TGCGCCAGCAGTGAGCAACAGGGGGCAGCCTCACCCCTCCACTTT | CASSEQQGAASPLHF
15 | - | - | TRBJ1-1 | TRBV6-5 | TGTGCCAGCAGTTACTCGGCTTCTTTGAACACTGAAGCTTTCTTT | CASSYSASLNTEAFF
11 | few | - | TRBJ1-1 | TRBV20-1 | TGCAGTGCAAACAGGAACACTGAAGCTTTCTTT | CSANRNTEAFF
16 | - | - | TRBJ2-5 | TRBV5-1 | TGCGCCAGCAGCTTGGGCATGACTGAGTTTAAAGAGACCCAGTACTTC | CASSLGMTEFKETQYF
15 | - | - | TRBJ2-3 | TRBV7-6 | TGTGCCAGCAGCTTATCGAGTGTTGGGGGGGATACGCAGTATTTT | CASSLSSVGGDTQYF
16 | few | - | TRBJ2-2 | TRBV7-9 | TGTTCCAGCAGCCTTAGTGCAGGGCGTCACACCGGGGAGCTGTTTTTT | CSSSLSAGRHTGELFF
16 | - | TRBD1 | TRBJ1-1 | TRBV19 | TGTGCCAGTAGCTTAGGGACAGGGCAAGGGAACACTGAAGCTTTCTTT | CASSLGTGQGNTEAFF
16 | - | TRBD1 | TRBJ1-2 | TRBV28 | TGTGCCAGCAGTTTCCCTAAGACAGGGGAAGCCTATGGCTACACCTTC | CASSFPKTGEAYGYTF
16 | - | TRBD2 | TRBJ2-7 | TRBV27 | TGTGCCAGCAGTTTAATCCGGACTAGCGGGAGCCGCGAGCAGTACTTC | CASSLIRTSGSREQYF
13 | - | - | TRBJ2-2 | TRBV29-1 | TGCAGCGTTGGGGGGCTGAACACCGGGGAGCTGTTTTTT | CSVGGLNTGELFF
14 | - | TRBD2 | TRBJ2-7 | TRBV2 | TGTGCCAGCGAACAAGCGGGAGGGCCCTACGAGCAGTACTTC | CASEQAGGPYEQYF
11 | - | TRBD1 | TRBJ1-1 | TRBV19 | TGTGCCAGTAGGCGACAGGGAGAAGCTTTCTTT | CASRRQGEAFF
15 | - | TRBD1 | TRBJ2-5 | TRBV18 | TGTGCCAGCTCAGTCGGGACAGTAAGTCAAGAGACCCAGTACTTC | CASSVGTVSQETQYF
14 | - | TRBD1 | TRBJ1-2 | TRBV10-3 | TGTGCCATCAGGACGGGGACAGGCGGATATGGCTACACCTTC | CAIRTGTGGYGYTF
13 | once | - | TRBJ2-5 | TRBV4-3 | TGCGCCAGCAGCCGGGCTTCTCAAGAGACCCAGTACTTC | CASSRASQETQYF
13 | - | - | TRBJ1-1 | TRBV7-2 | TGTGCCAGCAGCTTAGGGCGGGAGACTGAAGCTTTCTTT | CASSLGRETEAFF
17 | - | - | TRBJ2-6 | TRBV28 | TGTGCCAGCAGTTCCGGAGACTCAAGCTCTGGGGCCAACGGCCTGACTTTC | CASSSGDSSSGANGLTF
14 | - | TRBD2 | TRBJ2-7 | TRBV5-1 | TGCGCCAGCAGAACAACTAGCGGCTCCTACGAGCAGTACTTC | CASRTTSGSYEQYF
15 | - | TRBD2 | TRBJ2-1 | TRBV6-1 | TGTGCCACCGTTTCACACGCGGGAGGGCCCCGTGAGCAGTTCTTC | CATVSHAGGPREQFF
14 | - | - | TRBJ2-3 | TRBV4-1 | TGCGCCAGCAGAAAAGCCATCATCACAGATACGCAGTATTTT | CASRKAIITDTQYF
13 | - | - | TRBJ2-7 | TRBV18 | TGTGCCAGCTCTCCGGACAGCTCCTACGAGCAGTACTTC | CASSPDSSYEQYF
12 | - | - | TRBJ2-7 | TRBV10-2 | TGCGCCAGCAGTGAGTCGTACTACGAGCAGTACTTC | CASSESYYEQYF
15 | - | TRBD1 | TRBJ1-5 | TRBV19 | TGTGCCAGTAGCAGGGGGGTGGTTAGCAATCAGCCCCAGCATTTT | CASSRGVVSNQPQHF
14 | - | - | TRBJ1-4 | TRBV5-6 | TGTGCCAGCAGCTTGACCTCCGCAGGGTCACAACTGTTTTTT | CASSLTSAGSQLFF